This paragraph covers one T cell receptor beta chain sequence. At one end the junction does not follow the germline gene, possibly because of a read error. The sample is drawn from a study of T cell changes during pregnancy in multiple sclerosis. Repertoires were generated with immunoSEQ multiplex PCR, while TCRdb's copy carries only in-frame clones and drops some. The sample contains over 45,000 clones, about 88% of which appear only once. CDR1 and CDR2 (germline): SGHRS, YFSETQ. This CDR3 comprises 13 residues. The V call is TRBV5-1, the J call TRBJ2-1; 10 bases fit TRBD1. The sequencing used peripheral blood, collected after pregnancy. The sequence was obtained from a female donor with multiple sclerosis, enrolled in a pregnancy study. Here the CDR3 DNA reads TGCGTCAGCAGCGTCCGGGACAGGGGTAATCAGTTCTTC. Protein sequence: CVSSVRDRGNQFF.